The source of this TCR beta chain is a study of blood T cell repertoires in COVID-19. Study overall: Italy, Spain and the United States were the sources of the convalescent and acute COVID-19 samples. The analysed material was cDNA or gDNA that came from T cells, B-cell-depleted T cells, or PBMCs.

TCRdb keeps only in-frame clones here, not all; method: immunoSEQ multiplex PCR. The profile shows about 230,000 clones, around 78% of them singletons. The germline gives CDR1 SEHNR, CDR2 FQNEAQ (reference sequence). V lost 3 bases and J 7 bases, leaving 7 bases between the germline ends. The CDR3 consists of 12 residues. The sample consisted of peripheral blood. The chain joins TRBV7-9 to TRBJ1-5; D not certain. This clonotype was obtained from a woman in her 70s with active or convalescent COVID-19. CDR3: CASSFAGQPQHF. The CDR3 DNA sequence: TGTGCCAGCAGCTTTGCCGGGCAGCCCCAGCATTTT.